The 17 T cell receptor beta chains below all came from one sample that was sequenced in a study of T-cell memory formation after mild COVID-19. TCRdb re-called the 5' RACE reads with MiXCR, one entry per CDR3 protein. The sample yields 150,000 to 200,000 distinct CDR3 sequences, around a tenth seen once. The sample comprised PBMCs or a T cell subset sorted from them (not recorded which). The receptors here all came from a man between 18 and 35 years old who had mild COVID-19 (a few samples of this study predate the infection). Cell type and time point are not known.

This clonotype appeared a few times. The DNA for the CDR3 is TGTGCCAGCAGCTCAACGACCCACCGACGAAGAGAGTACGAGCAGTACGTC. Protein product: CASSSTTHRRREYEQYV. The chain carries TRBV7-6 and TRBJ2-7; D is unresolved. The length of the CDR3 is 17 residues. V lost 4 bases to trimming and J lost 4 bases, with 23 bases between them. From germline, CDR1 is SGHVS and CDR2 FNYEAQ.

This clonotype was observed a few times. J is TRBJ1-6 and V is TRBV3-1; D may be TRBD1 (5 bases). The germline CDR1 and CDR2 sequences are LGHDT and YNNKEL (reference sequence). This CDR3 is built from 14 residues. Trimming cost V 1 base and J 9 bases, with 10 bases left between them. This chain's CDR3 is CASSQGGAGSPLHF. CDR3 nucleotides: TGTGCCAGCAGCCAAGGGGGCGCGGGTTCACCCCTCCACTTT.

This clonotype turned up a few times. The chain has TRBV6-2 or TRBV6-3 and TRBJ2-2; D is possibly TRBD2 (5 bases). This CDR3 is 15 amino acids long. Germline V lookup: CDR1 MNHEY, CDR2 SVGEGT. V lost 5 bases to trimming and J lost 5 bases, with 15 bases between them. CDR3: CASSPIGRGTGELFF. The CDR3 DNA is TGTGCCAGCAGTCCCATAGGGAGAGGAACCGGGGAGCTGTTTTTT.

The chain combines TRBV7-2 with TRBJ2-5; TRBD2 agrees at 10 bases. The CDR3 runs 17 residues. J gave up 3 bases and V 4 bases, and 11 bases lay outside the gene matches. Germline CDR1 SGHTA, CDR2 FQGNSA. The CDR3 sequence: CASSSARASGGEETQYF. CDR3 coding DNA: TGTGCCAGCAGCTCTGCTCGGGCTAGCGGGGGAGAAGAGACCCAGTACTTC.

This clonotype has a single count. V is TRBV5-4 and J is TRBJ2-2, with TRBD2 identical over 8 bases. V lost 0 bases and J lost 7; bases outside the gene matches: 5. The germline gives CDR1 SGHNT, CDR2 YYREEE (reference sequence). The CDR3 has 15 residues. The CDR3 is CASSLDGGAIGELFF. The CDR3 nucleotides are TGTGCCAGCAGCTTGGACGGGGGGGCTATCGGGGAGCTGTTTTTT. Variable domain in full (rest from reference TRBV5-4 and TRBJ2-2): ETGVTQSPTHLIKTRGQQVTLRCSSQSGHNTVSWYQQALGQGPQFIFQYYREEENGRGNFPPRFSGLQFPNYSSELNVNALELDDSALYLCASSLDGGAIGELFFGEGSRLTVL.

This clonotype was picked up many times. DNA for the CDR3: TGTGCCAGTAGTCGACAGGGGGCGATTGGGGCCAACGTCCTGACTTTC. Residues: CASSRQGAIGANVLTF. The chain combines TRBV19 with TRBJ2-6, with 10 bases fitting TRBD1. This CDR3 spans 16 amino acids. V shed 5 bases, J shed 3 bases, and the junction held 4 bases outside the gene matches. CDR1 and CDR2 (germline): LNHDA, SQIVND (reference sequence).

This clonotype appeared a few times. V and J are TRBV6-6 and TRBJ1-2; D not resolved. This CDR3 has 14 amino acids. Looked up from germline, CDR1 is MNHNY and CDR2 is SVGAGI (reference sequence). V gave up 1 base and J gave up 8 bases, with 14 bases separating them. The CDR3 spells CASSYFESDGGYTF. CDR3 bases: TGTGCCAGCAGTTACTTTGAGTCGGACGGAGGCTACACCTTC.

This clonotype has a count of ten or more. The V and J genes are TRBV7-9 and TRBJ2-3; tentatively, D is TRBD1 or TRBD2 (5 bases each). The CDR3 sequence is 14 residues long. Germline V gene sequence: CDR1 SEHNR, CDR2 FQNEAQ (reference sequence). Trimming took off 5 bases at V and 2 bases at J, with 11 bases between the two ends. The CDR3 region has the DNA TGTGCCAGCAGCGGGGCGGGTCTCACAGATACGCAGTATTTT. Its translation is CASSGAGLTDTQYF.

In this sample, this clonotype turned up many times. The chain combines TRBV11-2 with TRBJ1-2; D is undetermined. The CDR3 has 14 amino acids. The germline V and J ends were trimmed by 0 bases and 2 bases, with 7 bases remaining between them. Germline CDR1 reads SGHAT; CDR2 reads FQNNGV. The CDR3 is CASSLDHTNYGYTF. The CDR3 nucleotides are TGTGCCAGCAGCTTAGATCACACGAACTATGGCTACACCTTC.

This chain joins TRBV29-1 and TRBJ2-5, with 9 bases lining up with TRBD2. V was clipped by 4 bases and J by 8 bases; unmatched bases: 5. The CDR3 is 12 residues long. Germline values: CDR1 SQVTM, CDR2 ANQGSEA. CDR3 in DNA: TGCAGCGTTGCTAGCGGGGTAGATACCCAGTACTTC. It translates to CSVASGVDTQYF. The full variable domain, completed using reference TRBV29-1 and TRBJ2-5, is SAVISQKPSRDICQRGTSLTIQCQVDSQVTMMFWYRQQPGQSLTLIATANQGSEATYESGFVIDKFPISRPNLTFSTLTVSNMSPEDSSIYLCSVASGVDTQYFGPGTRLLVL.

This clonotype was found many times. This chain links TRBV12-3 or TRBV12-4 with TRBJ2-3; no reliable D call. The CDR3 spans 14 residues. Between the trimmed V and J ends, which lost 1 base and 6 bases, there was a span of 11 bases. The CDR3 region has the DNA TGTGCCAGCAGTTTAGAAACAGCGTGGGATACGCAGTATTTT. It is translated as CASSLETAWDTQYF.

This clonotype showed up just a few times. The genes are TRBV12-3 or TRBV12-4 and TRBJ2-7, with D unclear. V lost 5 bases, J lost 6 bases, and 14 bases lay in between. This CDR3 has 13 amino acids. Here the CDR3 reads CASSLFEVGEQYV. CDR3 bases: TGTGCCAGCAGTCTGTTTGAGGTAGGCGAGCAGTACGTC.

In this sample, this clonotype turned up a few times. The rearrangement uses TRBV4-1 and TRBJ1-5; perhaps TRBD1 as D (5 bases). CDR1 and CDR2 (germline): MGHRA, YSYEKL. The CDR3 runs 16 residues. V was cut by 5 bases and J by 4 bases, with 18 bases left in between. The CDR3 is CASSVRLGGGNQPQHF. As DNA, the CDR3 is TGCGCCAGCAGCGTCCGACTCGGGGGAGGGAATCAGCCCCAGCATTTT.

The V gene is TRBV12-5, the J gene TRBJ2-3; D gene ambiguous. CDR3 size: 15 residues. CDR1 and CDR2 (germline): LGHNT, FRNRAP. V lost 7 bases to trimming and J lost 0 bases, with 14 bases between them. CDR3 amino acids: CASALQSSSTDTQYF. The DNA of the CDR3 is TGTGCTAGTGCCTTACAGAGCTCTAGCACAGATACGCAGTATTTT.

This clonotype was detected only a few times. The chain employs TRBV11-3 and TRBJ2-1; D possibly matches TRBD1 or TRBD2 (8 bases each). Germline V gives CDR1 SGHNT, CDR2 YENEEA. The CDR3 runs to 16 residues. The V end was cut by 5 bases, the J end by 2 bases, with 16 bases between. CDR3 nucleotides: TGTGCCAGCAGCCCAGGGGGCGGGGGGACCTACAATGAGCAGTTCTTC. It encodes CASSPGGGGTYNEQFF.

The chain employs TRBV4-2 and TRBJ1-6, with D maybe TRBD1 (6 bases). Trimming shortened V by 2 bases and J by 11 bases, and 19 bases separated the two germline ends. CDR3 size: 16 residues. Germline V gene lookup returns CDR1 LGHNA and CDR2 YNFKEQ. CDR3 loop: CASSQFPRGREPPLHF. The CDR3 nucleotides are TGTGCCAGCAGCCAATTCCCCAGGGGCAGGGAACCACCCCTCCACTTT.

The gene calls are TRBV18 and TRBJ1-2; D is undetermined. V was cut by 3 bases and J by 0 bases, with 11 bases left in between. Germline CDR1 reads KGHSH; CDR2 reads LQKENI. This CDR3 is built from 15 residues. In nucleotides, the CDR3 is TGTGCCAGCTCACCCAGGACTGCAGCTAACTATGGCTACACCTTC. It is translated as CASSPRTAANYGYTF.